What follows describes a single TCR beta chain. TCRdb ran MiXCR on the PCR reads and lists one entry per CDR3 protein. This table holds around 460,000 distinct CDR3 sequences, around 25% found once. V was shortened by 4 bases and J by 1 base, with 16 bases between the two germline ends. There are 16 residues in the CDR3. Germline V lookup: CDR1 PRHDT, CDR2 FYEKMQ (reference sequence). This specimen comes from a study of molecular identifiers for immune sequencing clone quantification. The clonotype comes from a human donor in good health. Some libraries in this study had Jurkat cell RNA spiked in. The chain recombines TRBV13 with TRBJ2-5, with TRBD2 as a possible D gene (6 bases). The sample consisted of naive CD8+ T cells from blood, with Jurkat cell RNA spiked in. This sample's subset: FACS-sorted CD8+CD4-CCR7+CD45RA+ naive T cells. CDR3 amino acids: CASSSAQEGRQETQYF. The CDR3 DNA is TGTGCCAGCAGCTCTGCTCAGGAGGGGCGCCAAGAGACCCAGTACTTC.